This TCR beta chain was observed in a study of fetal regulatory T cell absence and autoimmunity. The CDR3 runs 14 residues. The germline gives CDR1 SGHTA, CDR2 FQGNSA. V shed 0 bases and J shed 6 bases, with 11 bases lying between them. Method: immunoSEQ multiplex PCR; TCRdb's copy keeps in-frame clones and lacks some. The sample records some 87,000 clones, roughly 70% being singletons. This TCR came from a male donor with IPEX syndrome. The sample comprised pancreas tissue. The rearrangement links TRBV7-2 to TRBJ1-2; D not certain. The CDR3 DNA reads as TGTGCCAGCAGCTTAGCATACGGAGAGGATGGCTACACCTTC. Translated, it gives CASSLAYGEDGYTF.